This T cell receptor beta chain stems from a study of blood T cell repertoires in COVID-19. Deletions cut 3 bases from V and 7 bases from J, with 6 bases between. The CDR3 contains 10 residues. Germline loops: CDR1 DFQATT, CDR2 SNEGSKA (reference sequence). Repertoires were generated with immunoSEQ multiplex PCR, while TCRdb's copy carries only in-frame clones and drops some. The table shows 200,000 or so clones, with approximately 83% occurring only once. The chain is built from TRBV20-1 and TRBJ1-2; the D is unclear. This TCR came from a man in his forties who had recovered from COVID-19. Material for sequencing was PBMCs or T cells enriched from blood (not recorded which). As DNA, the CDR3 is TGCAGTGCTAGGGAGGGTGGCTACACCTTC. Translation: CSAREGGYTF.